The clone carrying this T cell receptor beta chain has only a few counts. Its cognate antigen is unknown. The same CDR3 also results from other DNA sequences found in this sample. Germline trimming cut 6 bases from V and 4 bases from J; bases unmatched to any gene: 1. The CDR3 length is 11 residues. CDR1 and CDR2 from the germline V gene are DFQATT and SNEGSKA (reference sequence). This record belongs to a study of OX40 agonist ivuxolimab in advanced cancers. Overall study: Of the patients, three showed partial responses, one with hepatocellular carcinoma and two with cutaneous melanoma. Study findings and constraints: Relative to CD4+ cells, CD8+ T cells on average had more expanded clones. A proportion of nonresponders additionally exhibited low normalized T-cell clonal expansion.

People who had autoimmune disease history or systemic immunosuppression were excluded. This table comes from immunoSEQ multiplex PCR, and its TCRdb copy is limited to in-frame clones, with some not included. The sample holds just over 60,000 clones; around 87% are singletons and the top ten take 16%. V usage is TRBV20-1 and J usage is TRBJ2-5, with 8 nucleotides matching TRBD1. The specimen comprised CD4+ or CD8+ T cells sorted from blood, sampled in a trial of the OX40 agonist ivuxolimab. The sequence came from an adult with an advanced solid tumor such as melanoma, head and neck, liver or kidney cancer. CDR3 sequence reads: CSATGGETQYF. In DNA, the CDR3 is TGCAGTGCCACAGGGGGAGAGACCCAGTACTTC.